The 14 T cell receptor beta chains reported below all come from one sample, sequenced in a study of CD8 T cells in Susac syndrome. Reverse transcription of about 0.5 to 1 ug RNA was carried out with random hexamers. TCRdb re-called the immunoSEQ multiplex PCR reads with MiXCR, one entry per CDR3 protein. The sample has about 60,000 distinct CDR3 sequences, approximately 93% seen once; the top ten hold about 0.6%. Sequencing was performed on CD8+ T cells from PBMCs. The receptors were gathered from a human donor with multiple sclerosis.

The chain has TRBV15 and TRBJ2-2; D not certain. The CDR3 sequence is 16 residues long. V was trimmed by 5 bases and J by 1 base, leaving 14 bases between them. Germline V lookup: CDR1 LNHNV, CDR2 YYDKDF (reference sequence). CDR3 nucleotide sequence: TGTGCCACCAGCCCCCGACTGAGAGAGAACACCGGGGAGCTGTTTTTT. It encodes CATSPRLRENTGELFF.

The chain joins TRBV29-1 to TRBJ2-7; TRBD1 is a possible D gene (5 bases). The CDR3 runs 13 residues. Looked up from germline, CDR1 is SQVTM and CDR2 is ANQGSEA. The V end lost 4 bases, the J end lost 3 bases, and 13 bases lay between the germline ends. CDR3 DNA: TGCAGCGTTGCAGGCGACAGAATCTACGAGCAGTACTTC. As protein: CSVAGDRIYEQYF.

The genes are TRBV3-1 and TRBJ2-1, with 12 bases lining up with TRBD2. Unmatched junction bases numbered 4, after V lost 3 bases and J lost 7 bases. The germline V gene encodes CDR1 LGHDT and CDR2 YNNKEL (reference sequence). CDR3 size: 15 residues. The CDR3 DNA reads TGTGCCAGCAGCCAGGCTAGCGGGGGGGTGAATGAGCAGTTCTTC. Protein product: CASSQASGGVNEQFF.

This clonotype was recorded only once. The chain joins TRBV29-1 to TRBJ2-1, with D possibly TRBD2 on 6 matching bases. The V end was cut by 0 bases, the J end by 4 bases, with 13 bases between. Germline CDR1 reads SQVTM; CDR2 reads ANQGSEA. The CDR3 loop spans 15 amino acids. The DNA for the CDR3 is TGCAGCGTTGAAGACGAGAGCGGGCCTTACAATGAGCAGTTCTTC. It specifies CSVEDESGPYNEQFF.

The gene calls are TRBV12-3 or TRBV12-4 and TRBJ2-3; D remains ambiguous. The CDR3 extends over 10 amino acids. With 5 bases removed from V and 5 bases from J, the gap between germline ends came to 2 bases. This CDR3 reads CASSLDTQYF. CDR3 DNA sequence: TGTGCCAGCAGTCTAGATACGCAGTATTTT.

This rearrangement joins TRBV28 to TRBJ2-3; unclear D gene. The CDR3 loop spans 16 amino acids. V was shortened by 6 bases and J by 0 bases, with 16 bases between the two germline ends. CDR1 MDHEN and CDR2 SYDVKM come from the germline V gene. The CDR3 sequence is CASSPLALVSTDTQYF. In nucleotides, the CDR3 is TGTGCCAGCAGCCCCTTAGCCCTGGTCAGCACAGATACGCAGTATTTT.

The chain recombines TRBV15 with TRBJ2-5, with 7 bases lining up with TRBD1. The germline gives CDR1 LNHNV, CDR2 YYDKDF (reference sequence). Germline trimming cut 3 bases from V and 7 bases from J; bases unmatched to any gene: 11. This CDR3 has 15 residues. Here the CDR3 reads CATSSEGQPGATQYF. The CDR3 DNA reads as TGTGCCACCAGCAGCGAGGGACAGCCTGGGGCGACCCAGTACTTC.

The chain recombines TRBV12-3 or TRBV12-4 with TRBJ2-7; D possibly corresponds to TRBD2 (5 bases). The CDR3 loop spans 14 amino acids. The V gene lost 3 bases and the J gene lost 0 bases, with 9 bases spanning the gap. CDR3 nucleotides: TGTGCCAGCAGTTTCGGGGAGAGCTCCTACGAGCAGTACTTC. This translates into CASSFGESSYEQYF.

The genes are TRBV9 and TRBJ2-3, with 10 bases aligning to TRBD2. The germline gives CDR1 SGDLS, CDR2 YYNGEE. This CDR3 region has 17 residues. Germline trimming cut 0 bases from V and 3 bases from J; bases unmatched to any gene: 7. CDR3 protein: CASSVGASGRGTDTQYF. CDR3 nucleotides: TGTGCCAGCAGCGTAGGGGCTAGCGGGAGAGGGACAGATACGCAGTATTTT. Based on the CDR3 plus reference TRBV9 and TRBJ2-3, the full variable domain is DSGVTQTPKHLITATGQRVTLRCSPRSGDLSVYWYQQSLDQGLQFLIQYYNGEERAKGNILERFSAQQFPDLHSELNLSSLELGDSALYFCASSVGASGRGTDTQYFGPGTRLTVL.

The chain is built from TRBV2 and TRBJ2-7; 7 bases align to TRBD1. The germline gives CDR1 SNHLY, CDR2 FYNNEI. Unmatched junction bases numbered 8, after V lost 7 bases and J lost 2 bases. The CDR3 loop spans 14 amino acids. CDR3 residues: CASIPGTATYEQYF. The CDR3 nucleotides are TGTGCCAGCATTCCCGGGACAGCAACCTACGAGCAGTACTTC.

This chain uses TRBV7-9 with TRBJ2-5; TRBD1 aligns across 11 bases. V dropped 3 bases and J dropped 4; count of bases not matched to a gene: 1. This CDR3 has 14 residues. From germline, CDR1 is SEHNR and CDR2 FQNEAQ (reference sequence). The CDR3 spells CASSFGQGAETQYF. As DNA, the CDR3 is TGTGCCAGCAGCTTTGGACAGGGGGCAGAGACCCAGTACTTC.

The chain combines TRBV9 with TRBJ2-3, with 7 bases aligning to TRBD2. V shed 3 bases and J 4 bases; nucleotides not matched to a gene: 5. Germline values: CDR1 SGDLS, CDR2 YYNGEE. The CDR3 covers 14 residues. In nucleotides, the CDR3 is TGTGCCAGCAGCGCCGGGACTACGGCAGATACGCAGTATTTT. Translated: CASSAGTTADTQYF.

This clonotype was seen a single time. CDR3 region: CSVEGRRPEAFF. CDR3 coding DNA: TGCAGCGTTGAAGGTAGGCGGCCTGAAGCTTTCTTT. The chain combines TRBV29-1 with TRBJ1-1; D gene unclear. CDR3 length equals 12 residues. The V gene's germline CDR1 is SQVTM and CDR2 ANQGSEA. The V end lost 1 base, the J end lost 6 bases, and 9 bases lay between the germline ends.

CDR3 coding DNA: TGCAGTGCTAGCGACGGGGATAGCAATCAGCCCCAGCATTTT. Translation: CSASDGDSNQPQHF. V usage is TRBV20-1 and J usage is TRBJ1-5; D unresolved. The germline gives CDR1 DFQATT, CDR2 SNEGSKA (reference sequence). The germline V and J ends were trimmed by 3 bases and 0 bases, with 9 bases remaining between them. CDR3 length equals 14 residues.